A selection of T cell receptor beta chains follows, all from one sample in a study of cytomegalovirus exposure and HLA in healthy donors. Sequencing was performed with immunoSEQ multiplex PCR; in TCRdb, only in-frame clones are kept and a portion is missing. The data contain 120,000 to 150,000 clones, around three quarters of them singletons. Sequenced material: PBMCs. Receptor source: a man in his forties in good health and CMV-seropositive. The CDR3 runs from the conserved cysteine through the conserved F or W. D genes are given only for firm matches. The size field is filled for only some rows; it gives once, few, many or a size class.

j_gene | v_gene | d_gene | abundance | CDR3nt | CDR3aa
TRBJ2-7 | TRBV6-5 | TRBD1 | few | TGTGCCAGCAGTTGGGGCAGGGGGCAGGGCGAGCAGTACTTC | CASSWGRGQGEQYF
TRBJ1-4 | TRBV5-1 | . | few | TGCGCCAGCAGCTTGACGGGGGGGGTTGCAACTAATGAAAAACTGTTTTTT | CASSLTGGVATNEKLFF
TRBJ2-1 | TRBV2 | . | . | TGTGCCAGCCGGGGACAATACAATGAGCAGTTCTTC | CASRGQYNEQFF
TRBJ2-3 | TRBV18 | . | . | TGTGCCAGCTCACTACAAAGGGGAACAGATACGCAGTATTTT | CASSLQRGTDTQYF
TRBJ1-5 | TRBV19 | TRBD1 | . | TGTGCCAGTACTACAGGGGCTCAGCCCCAGCATTTT | CASTTGAQPQHF
TRBJ1-2 | TRBV5-1 | TRBD1 | . | TGCGCCAGCAGCCTGGACAGGGCCCACCCCAATGGCTACACCTTC | CASSLDRAHPNGYTF
TRBJ1-4 | TRBV9 | . | few | TGTGCCAGCAGCGTACAGGGGACGAATGAAAAACTGTTTTTT | CASSVQGTNEKLFF
TRBJ2-2 | TRBV7-2 | . | . | TGTGCCAGCAGCCCCCTGGGGCTCGGGGAGCTGTTTTTT | CASSPLGLGELFF
TRBJ2-1 | TRBV19 | TRBD2 | . | TGTGCCAGTAGTATAATAGCGGGAGGTCGGAACGAGCAGTTCTTC | CASSIIAGGRNEQFF
TRBJ2-4 | TRBV19 | TRBD2 | . | TGTGCCAGTAGGGGTAGCGGGATATTTGGGGCCAAAAACATTCAGTACTTC | CASRGSGIFGAKNIQYF
TRBJ2-1 | TRBV5-4 | . | . | TGTGCCAGCAGCTTGGCCGGGGGCAATGAGCAGTTCTTC | CASSLAGGNEQFF
TRBJ1-2 | TRBV2 | . | once | TGTGCCAGCACAGAACGGGGGACTAACTATGGCTACACCTTC | CASTERGTNYGYTF
TRBJ1-2 | TRBV16 | . | . | TGTGCCAGCAGCCCCCCCGGGGCCGGGAGGGGCACCTTC | CASSPPGAGRGTF